These 28 T cell receptor beta chains originate from one sample sequenced in a study of CD8 T cell repertoires and HIV-1 epitope variants. Clones were sequenced by immunoSEQ multiplex PCR, and TCRdb holds only the in-frame ones, with some missing. The table records under 100,000 clones, roughly four fifths of them present only once. Sequencing was carried out using uncultured baseline CD8+ T cells from peripheral blood mononuclear cells (PBMCs). Receptor source: a male donor with HIV.

This chain connects TRBV7-9 to TRBJ1-2; D may be TRBD1 (5 bases). The CDR3 contains 14 residues. Per the germline V gene, CDR1 is SEHNR and CDR2 is FQNEAQ (reference sequence). The germline V and J ends were trimmed by 4 bases and 3 bases, with 12 bases remaining between them. The CDR3 bases are TGTGCCAGCAGCTCCCGACAGACTGACTATGGCTACACCTTC. This sequence encodes CASSSRQTDYGYTF. Variable domain in full (rest from reference TRBV7-9 and TRBJ1-2): DTGVSQNPRHKITKRGQNVTFRCDPISEHNRLYWYRQTLGQGPEFLTYFQNEAQLEKSRLLSDRFSAERPKGSFSTLEIQRTEQGDSAMYLCASSSRQTDYGYTFGSGTRLTVV.

The chain is built from TRBV4-2 and TRBJ1-5; 7 bases agree with TRBD1. The V segment lost 0 bases and the J segment 2 bases; nucleotides outside the gene matches: 10. The CDR3 loop spans 18 amino acids. Germline V gene sequence: CDR1 LGHNA, CDR2 YNFKEQ. The CDR3 loop reads CASSQEPRQGGGNQPQHF. The DNA of the CDR3 is TGTGCCAGCAGCCAAGAGCCGAGACAGGGAGGAGGCAATCAGCCCCAGCATTTT.

The chain joins TRBV5-4 to TRBJ1-3, with a weak D call TRBD1 (6 bases). This CDR3 is built from 16 residues. V was shortened by 0 bases and J by 2 bases, with 12 bases between the two germline ends. From germline, CDR1 is SGHNT and CDR2 YYREEE (reference sequence). The CDR3 bases are TGTGCCAGCAGCTTGGACCCCTCAGGGGCTGGAAACACCATATATTTT. Its protein product is CASSLDPSGAGNTIYF.

This chain connects TRBV4-3 to TRBJ2-1; 9 bases line up with TRBD2. V shed 4 bases, J shed 6 bases, and the junction held 10 bases outside the gene matches. Germline CDR1 and CDR2: LGHNA and YSLEER. The CDR3 length is 16 residues. DNA of the CDR3: TGCGCCAGCAGCCCCAGCGGGCGGGGGGGCGGCAATGAGCAGTTCTTC. Translated, it gives CASSPSGRGGGNEQFF.

The chain uses TRBV13 and TRBJ1-3; tentatively, D is TRBD1 (6 bases). Trimming took 5 bases from V and 0 from J, leaving 11 bases between them. CDR1 and CDR2 (germline): PRHDT, FYEKMQ (reference sequence). The CDR3 totals 15 residues. CDR3 amino acids: CASSQGQYSGNTIYF. Written as DNA, the CDR3 is TGTGCCAGCAGCCAAGGACAGTACTCTGGAAACACCATATATTTT. Filled out from reference TRBV13 and TRBJ1-3, the complete variable domain reads AAGVIQSPRHLIKEKRETATLKCYPIPRHDTVYWYQQGPGQDPQFLISFYEKMQSDKGSIPDRFSAQQFSDYHSELNMSSLELGDSALYFCASSQGQYSGNTIYFGEGSWLTVV.

The rearrangement joins TRBV10-2 to TRBJ1-1; D is uncertain. This CDR3 comprises 14 residues. V was cut by 6 bases and J by 2 bases, with 13 bases left in between. The germline V gene has CDR1 WSHSY and CDR2 SAAADI. In DNA, the CDR3 is TGCGCCAGCAGATCTAACAGAGCCAACACTGAAGCTTTCTTT. This sequence encodes CASRSNRANTEAFF.

The J gene is TRBJ2-2, the V gene TRBV18, with unresolved D. The germline V gene encodes CDR1 KGHSH and CDR2 LQKENI. This CDR3 is built from 13 residues. Deletions cut 6 bases from V and 5 bases from J, with 10 bases between. CDR3 DNA: TGTGCCAGCTCTCTACATGAGACCGGGGAGCTGTTTTTT. Translation gives CASSLHETGELFF. The whole variable domain, remainder taken from reference TRBV18 and TRBJ2-2, is NAGVMQNPRHLVRRRGQEARLRCSPMKGHSHVYWYRQLPEEGLKFMVYLQKENIIDESGMPKERFSAEFPKEGPSILRIQQVVRGDSAAYFCASSLHETGELFFGEGSRLTVL.

This chain connects TRBV7-2 to TRBJ1-5; no clear D gene. Germline V CDR1 and CDR2: SGHTA, FQGNSA. V was clipped by 1 base and J by 6 bases, with 10 bases between them. CDR3 length equals 14 residues. The CDR3 DNA reads as TGTGCCAGCAGCTTAGAAGGGTCGGGTCAGCCCCAGCATTTT. This translates into CASSLEGSGQPQHF.

The chain has TRBV2 and TRBJ2-1; D is possibly TRBD2 (5 bases). Germline V gene data show CDR1 as SNHLY and CDR2 as FYNNEI. The V and J ends lost 7 bases and 8 bases respectively, with 15 bases between them. CDR3 length equals 13 residues. Here the CDR3 reads CASTPGGPDEQFF. CDR3 sequence (DNA): TGTGCCAGCACCCCCGGAGGTCCCGATGAGCAGTTCTTC.

V is TRBV7-8 and J is TRBJ1-4; TRBD1 matches 8 bases. V trimming: 3 bases; J trimming: 8 bases; junction bases outside the gene matches: 8. The CDR3 extends over 15 amino acids. Germline values: CDR1 SGHVS, CDR2 FQNEAQ. The CDR3 DNA is TGTGCCAGCAGCTTGAGCCCCCAGGGGGCCGAAAAACTGTTTTTT. It codes for CASSLSPQGAEKLFF.

This sequence joins TRBV29-1 and TRBJ2-4; D is ambiguous. Germline CDR1 SQVTM, CDR2 ANQGSEA. The CDR3 extends over 15 amino acids. V lost 6 bases, J lost 2 bases, and 17 bases lay in between. CDR3 in amino acids: CSVALLYRSKNIQYF. CDR3 in DNA: TGCAGCGTAGCTCTCCTCTACCGGTCCAAAAACATTCAGTACTTC.

This chain joins TRBV5-1 and TRBJ2-1, with D unclear. This CDR3 spans 12 amino acids. The ends were cut back, 0 bases at V and 7 bases at J, with 5 bases in the middle. Germline V CDR1 and CDR2: SGHRS, YFSETQ. The CDR3 protein is CASSLGFNEQFF. CDR3 nucleotide sequence: TGCGCCAGCAGCTTGGGATTTAATGAGCAGTTCTTC.

This sequence joins TRBV5-4 and TRBJ1-2; 7 nucleotides match TRBD1. Per germline, CDR1 SGHNT and CDR2 YYREEE (reference sequence). Trimming took 3 bases from V and 6 from J; bases not matched to a gene: 8. The length of the CDR3 is 14 residues. Written as DNA, the CDR3 is TGTGCCAGCAGCTCGGGACAGACCCCACATGGCTACACCTTC. Its protein product is CASSSGQTPHGYTF. Full variable domain (outside the CDR3, taken from reference TRBV5-4 and TRBJ1-2): ETGVTQSPTHLIKTRGQQVTLRCSSQSGHNTVSWYQQALGQGPQFIFQYYREEENGRGNFPPRFSGLQFPNYSSELNVNALELDDSALYLCASSSGQTPHGYTFGSGTRLTVV.

J is TRBJ2-1 and V is TRBV28; no reliable D call. Germline V lookup: CDR1 MDHEN, CDR2 SYDVKM. Deletions cut 6 bases from V and 3 bases from J, with 3 bases between. The CDR3 spans 11 residues. DNA for the CDR3: TGTGCCAGCAGAGACTACAATGAGCAGTTCTTC. Translating gives CASRDYNEQFF. The full variable domain, completed using reference TRBV28 and TRBJ2-1, is DVKVTQSSRYLVKRTGEKVFLECVQDMDHENMFWYRQDPGLGLRLIYFSYDVKMKEKGDIPEGYSVSREKKERFSLILESASTNQTSMYLCASRDYNEQFFGPGTRLTVL.

The gene calls are TRBV27 and TRBJ2-3; TRBD2 might be the D (6 bases). The length of the CDR3 is 15 residues. The V end lost 2 bases, the J end lost 1 base, and 10 bases lay between the germline ends. The germline V gene has CDR1 MNHEY and CDR2 SMNVEV (reference sequence). CDR3 in DNA: TGTGCCAGCAGTTTAGTTCCGGGGGGCACAGATACGCAGTATTTT. Encoded protein: CASSLVPGGTDTQYF.

V and J are TRBV2 and TRBJ1-1; possibly TRBD1 for D (5 bases). Germline assignment: CDR1 SNHLY and CDR2 FYNNEI. Trimming took 5 bases from V and 12 from J, leaving 19 bases between them. The CDR3 consists of 13 residues. This chain's CDR3 is CASSSGPGGKTFF. DNA for the CDR3: TGTGCCAGCAGTTCAGGGCCGGGGGGAAAGACTTTCTTT.

This clone has only a few counts. The rearrangement links TRBV13 to TRBJ2-7, with D perhaps TRBD1 (6 bases). Germline CDR1 is PRHDT and CDR2 is FYEKMQ (reference sequence). Trimming left V 3 bases short and J 6 bases short, with 18 bases between. The CDR3 runs 15 residues. The CDR3 DNA follows: TGTGCCAGCAGCTTCTCGGGACAAGACTTCCGCGAGCAGTACTTC. Translated, it gives CASSFSGQDFREQYF. Supplemented by reference TRBV13 and TRBJ2-7, the full variable domain reads AAGVIQSPRHLIKEKRETATLKCYPIPRHDTVYWYQQGPGQDPQFLISFYEKMQSDKGSIPDRFSAQQFSDYHSELNMSSLELGDSALYFCASSFSGQDFREQYFGPGTRLTVT.

V usage is TRBV7-9 and J usage is TRBJ2-4; a weak D match, TRBD1 (5 bases). The end of the DNA is better explained by TRBJ2-5, so the J call may be wrong. Germline CDR1 reads SEHNR; CDR2 reads FQNEAQ (reference sequence). This CDR3 has 13 amino acids. CDR3 region: CASSPNTGQTQYF. The CDR3 DNA reads as TGTGCCAGCAGCCCAAACACAGGACAGACCCAGTACTTC.

The rearrangement uses TRBV19 and TRBJ2-5; D ambiguous. The CDR3 loop spans 13 amino acids. Trimming took off 5 bases at V and 5 bases at J, with 12 bases between the two ends. Germline V gives CDR1 LNHDA, CDR2 SQIVND (reference sequence). CDR3 region: CASSPTNVETQYF. As DNA, the CDR3 is TGTGCCAGTAGTCCCACTAATGTGGAGACCCAGTACTTC. The full variable domain, in which reference TRBV19 and TRBJ2-5 provide the parts outside the CDR3, is DGGITQSPKYLFRKEGQNVTLSCEQNLNHDAMYWYRQDPGQGLRLIYYSQIVNDFQKGDIAEGYSVSREKKESFPLTVTSAQKNPTAFYLCASSPTNVETQYFGPGTRLLVL.

This clone was seen more than once but under ten times. The rearrangement uses TRBV7-9 and TRBJ2-7; 9 bases match TRBD2. This CDR3 comprises 15 residues. Germline CDR1 and CDR2: SEHNR and FQNEAQ (reference sequence). The V and J ends lost 4 bases and 4 bases, in that order; junction bases with no gene match: 8. In DNA, the CDR3 is TGTGCCAGCAGCTCACGGCGGACTAGCGTTTACGAGCAGTACTTC. It codes for CASSSRRTSVYEQYF.

The chain couples TRBV21-1 to TRBJ2-1; the D call TRBD1 from the table was never checked on the DNA. TRBV21-1 is flagged as a pseudogene. The CDR3 has 13 residues. The CDR3 DNA is TGTGCCAGCAACTTCGCGGGACAGGGGCAGCAGTTCTTC. It specifies CASNFAGQGQQFF.

This clone has a handful of counts. This sequence joins TRBV6-5 and TRBJ1-2; TRBD1 is a possible D gene (5 bases). CDR3 length: 15 residues. The germline V gene encodes CDR1 MNHEY and CDR2 SVGAGI. V lost 6 bases to trimming and J lost 3 bases, with 17 bases between them. The CDR3 sequence is CASSFGQSGYYGYTF. The CDR3 region has the DNA TGTGCCAGCAGCTTCGGACAAAGCGGCTACTATGGCTACACCTTC.

J is TRBJ1-3 and V is TRBV4-3, with TRBD1 matching 9 bases. The CDR3 length is 15 residues. Germline CDR1 and CDR2: LGHNA and YSLEER. The ends lost 3 bases at V and 3 bases at J; junction bases unmatched: 3. CDR3 DNA: TGCGCCAGCAGCCAGCAGACAGGGGGTGGAAACACCATATATTTT. It yields the protein CASSQQTGGGNTIYF.

DNA for the CDR3: TGTGCCAGCAGCTTGGACCTTTCCAAGTCAATTCCTTACGAGCAGTACTTC. Its protein product is CASSLDLSKSIPYEQYF. The rearrangement links TRBV5-6 to TRBJ2-7, with unresolved D. The germline V and J ends were trimmed by 0 bases and 4 bases, with 20 bases remaining between them. There are 17 residues in the CDR3. Germline lookup yields CDR1 SGHDT and CDR2 YYEEEE.

The rearrangement joins TRBV7-8 to TRBJ2-2; D call uncertain. The V gene's germline CDR1 is SGHVS and CDR2 FQNEAQ. V lost 1 base, J lost 2 bases, and 14 bases lay in between. The CDR3 covers 17 residues. The CDR3 DNA reads TGTGCCAGCAGCTTAGAGGGCGAGGCCGTCAACACCGGGGAGCTGTTTTTT. It encodes CASSLEGEAVNTGELFF. Full variable domain (rest looked up from reference TRBV7-8 and TRBJ2-2): GAGVSQSPRYKVAKRGQDVALRCDPISGHVSLFWYQQALGQGPEFLTYFQNEAQLDKSGLPSDRFFAERPEGSVSTLKIQRTQQEDSAVYLCASSLEGEAVNTGELFFGEGSRLTVL.

Remarks on this clone: Mismatch with germline at one junction end may stem from a read error. The chain is built from TRBV5-8 and TRBJ2-6; D remains unclear. Germline-derived CDR1 and CDR2 are SGHTS and YDEGEE. CDR3 size: 17 residues. CDR3 nucleotide sequence: TGTGCCAGCCGCGATGATCATCACACAAAGTCGGGCCAACGTCCTGACTTC. Residues: CASRDDHHTKSGQRPDF. The complete variable domain, with remaining parts taken from reference TRBV5-8 and TRBJ2-6, reads EAGVTQSPTHLIKTRGQQATLRCSPISGHTSVYWYQQALGLGLQFLLWYDEGEERNRGNFPPRFSGRQFPNYSSELNVNALELEDSALYLCASRDDHHTKSGQRPDFGAGSRLTVL.

The rearrangement joins TRBV4-1 to TRBJ2-5, with TRBD2 matching 10 bases. V trimming: 4 bases; J trimming: 2 bases; junction bases outside the gene matches: 7. CDR3 length equals 16 residues. CDR1 and CDR2 from the germline V gene are MGHRA and YSYEKL. In DNA, the CDR3 is TGCGCCAGCAGCCCAGGTCTAGCGGGAGTACAAGAGACCCAGTACTTC. The encoded protein is CASSPGLAGVQETQYF.

This clone has more than one count but fewer than ten. The chain links TRBV5-6 to TRBJ1-2, with D maybe TRBD1 (5 bases). Germline V gene lookup returns CDR1 SGHDT and CDR2 YYEEEE. The CDR3 is made up of 14 amino acids. Trimming left V 2 bases short and J 7 bases short, with 15 bases between. The CDR3 protein is CASSFQGTVRGYTF. For the CDR3, the DNA is TGTGCCAGCAGCTTTCAGGGTACCGTGCGTGGCTACACCTTC.